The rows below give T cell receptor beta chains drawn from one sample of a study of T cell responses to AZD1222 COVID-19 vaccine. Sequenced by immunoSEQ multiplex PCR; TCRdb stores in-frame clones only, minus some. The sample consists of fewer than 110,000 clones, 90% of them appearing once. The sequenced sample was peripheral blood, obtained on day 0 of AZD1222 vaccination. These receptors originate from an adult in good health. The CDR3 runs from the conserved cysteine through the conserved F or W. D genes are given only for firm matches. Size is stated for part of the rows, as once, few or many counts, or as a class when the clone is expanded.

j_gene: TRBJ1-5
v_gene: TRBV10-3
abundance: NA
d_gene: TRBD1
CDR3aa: CAISESLGAGGQPQHF
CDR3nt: TGTGCCATCAGTGAGTCGCTCGGGGCAGGGGGTCAGCCCCAGCATTTT

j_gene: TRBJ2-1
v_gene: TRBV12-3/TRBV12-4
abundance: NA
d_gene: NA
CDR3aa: CASSLGRAEQFF
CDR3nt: TGTGCCAGCAGTTTAGGAAGGGCTGAGCAGTTCTTC

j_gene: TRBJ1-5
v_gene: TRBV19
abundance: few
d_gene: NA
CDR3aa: CASSRQESYPRPQHF
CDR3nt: TGTGCCAGTAGCCGACAGGAGTCTTACCCACGGCCCCAGCATTTT

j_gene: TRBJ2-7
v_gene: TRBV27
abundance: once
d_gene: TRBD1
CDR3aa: CASSPDTTGAARYEQYF
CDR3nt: TGTGCCAGCAGTCCGGACACGACAGGGGCGGCCCGGTACGAGCAGTACTTC

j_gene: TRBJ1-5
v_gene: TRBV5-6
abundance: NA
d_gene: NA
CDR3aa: CASSHTGTRNQPQHF
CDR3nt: TGTGCCAGCAGCCACACCGGGACCAGGAATCAGCCCCAGCATTTT

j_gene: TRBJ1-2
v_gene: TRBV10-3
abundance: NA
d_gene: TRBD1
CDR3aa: CAISENRGPGYTF
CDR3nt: TGTGCCATCAGTGAAAACAGGGGGCCTGGCTACACCTTC

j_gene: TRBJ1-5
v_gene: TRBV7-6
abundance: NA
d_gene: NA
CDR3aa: CASSLDTGLNQPQHF
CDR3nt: TGTGCCAGCAGCTTAGATACTGGCCTAAATCAGCCCCAGCATTTT

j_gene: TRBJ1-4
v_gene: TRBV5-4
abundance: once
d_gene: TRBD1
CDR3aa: CASSVTQGKGEKLFF
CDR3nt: TGTGCCAGCAGCGTAACACAGGGGAAGGGTGAAAAACTGTTTTTT

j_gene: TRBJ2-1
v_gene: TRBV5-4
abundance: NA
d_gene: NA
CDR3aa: CASSLYNEQFF
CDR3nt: TGTGCCAGCAGCCTGTACAATGAGCAGTTCTTC

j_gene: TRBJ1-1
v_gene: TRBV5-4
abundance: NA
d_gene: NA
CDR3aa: CASSFGGGRTEAFF
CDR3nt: TGTGCCAGCAGCTTTGGAGGTGGGAGAACTGAAGCTTTCTTT

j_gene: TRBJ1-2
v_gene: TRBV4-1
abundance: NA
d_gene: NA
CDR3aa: CASSPHMGDPNYGYTF
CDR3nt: TGCGCCAGCAGCCCTCACATGGGGGACCCTAACTATGGCTACACCTTC

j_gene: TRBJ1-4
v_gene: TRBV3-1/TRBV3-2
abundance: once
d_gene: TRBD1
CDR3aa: CASNRGSNEKLFF
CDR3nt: TGTGCCAGCAACAGGGGAAGCAATGAAAAACTGTTTTTT

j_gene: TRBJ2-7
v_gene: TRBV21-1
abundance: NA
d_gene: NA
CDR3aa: CASSMDRAYEQYF
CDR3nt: TGTGCCAGCAGCATGGACAGGGCCTACGAGCAGTACTTC

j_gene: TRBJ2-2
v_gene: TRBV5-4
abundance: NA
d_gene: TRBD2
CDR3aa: CASRSGPAGGPIGELFF
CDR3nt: TGTGCCAGCAGAAGCGGGCCAGCGGGGGGGCCAATCGGGGAGCTGTTTTTT

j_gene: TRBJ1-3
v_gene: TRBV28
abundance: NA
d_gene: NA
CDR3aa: CASSLRDSGNTIYF
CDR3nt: TGTGCCAGCAGTCTCAGGGACTCTGGAAACACCATATATTTT

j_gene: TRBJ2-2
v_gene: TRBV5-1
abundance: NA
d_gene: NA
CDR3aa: CASSAQGGNTGELFF
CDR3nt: TGCGCCAGCAGCGCTCAGGGAGGGAACACCGGGGAGCTGTTTTTT

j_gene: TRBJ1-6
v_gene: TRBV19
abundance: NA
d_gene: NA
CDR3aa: CASQTTGYNSPLHF
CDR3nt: TGTGCCAGCCAGACTACCGGGTATAATTCACCCCTCCACTTT

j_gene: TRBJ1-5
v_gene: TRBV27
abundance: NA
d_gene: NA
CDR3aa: CASSYKGFNQPQHF
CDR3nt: TGTGCCAGCAGTTATAAGGGGTTCAATCAGCCCCAGCATTTT

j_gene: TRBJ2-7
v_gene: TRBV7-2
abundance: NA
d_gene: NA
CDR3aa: CASTLGHGVGEQYF
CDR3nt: TGTGCCAGCACCCTTGGTCATGGGGTAGGCGAGCAGTACTTC

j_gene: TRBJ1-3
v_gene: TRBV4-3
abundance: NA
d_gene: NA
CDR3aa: CASSQVIGSSGNTIYF
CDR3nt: TGCGCCAGCAGCCAAGTGATAGGTTCATCTGGAAACACCATATATTTT

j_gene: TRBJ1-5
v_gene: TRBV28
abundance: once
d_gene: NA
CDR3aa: CASSPVDQPQHF
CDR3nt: TGTGCCAGCAGTCCCGTAGATCAGCCCCAGCATTTT

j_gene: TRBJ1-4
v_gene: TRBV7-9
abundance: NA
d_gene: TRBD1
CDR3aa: CASSFFPTGGREKLFF
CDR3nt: TGTGCCAGCAGCTTTTTCCCGACAGGGGGGCGTGAAAAACTGTTTTTT

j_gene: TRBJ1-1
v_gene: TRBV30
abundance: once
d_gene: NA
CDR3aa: CAWSVGGSNTEAFF
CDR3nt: TGTGCCTGGAGTGTGGGGGGCTCGAACACTGAAGCTTTCTTT

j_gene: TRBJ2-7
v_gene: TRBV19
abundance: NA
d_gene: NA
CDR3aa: CASSIGRQGMGEQYF
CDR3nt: TGTGCCAGTAGTATAGGGAGGCAGGGGATGGGGGAGCAGTACTTC

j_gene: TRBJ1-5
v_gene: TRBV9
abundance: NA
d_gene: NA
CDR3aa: CASSVGQAESQPQHF
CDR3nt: TGTGCCAGCAGCGTAGGTCAGGCAGAGTCTCAGCCCCAGCATTTT

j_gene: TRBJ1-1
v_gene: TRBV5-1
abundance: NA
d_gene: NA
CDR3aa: CASSLGAGKNTEAFF
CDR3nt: TGCGCCAGCAGCTTGGGGGCAGGGAAGAACACTGAAGCTTTCTTT

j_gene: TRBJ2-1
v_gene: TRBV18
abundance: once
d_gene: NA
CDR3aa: CASSPDRPGDEQFF
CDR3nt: TGTGCCAGCTCACCTGACAGGCCGGGCGATGAGCAGTTCTTC

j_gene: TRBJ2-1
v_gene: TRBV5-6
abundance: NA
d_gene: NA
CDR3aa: CASRGAGYYNEQFF
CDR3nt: TGTGCCAGCAGGGGGGCAGGCTACTACAATGAGCAGTTCTTC

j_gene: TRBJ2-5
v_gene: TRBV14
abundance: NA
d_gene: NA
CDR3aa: CASRPKGLETQYF
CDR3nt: TGTGCCAGCAGGCCGAAGGGGTTAGAGACCCAGTACTTC

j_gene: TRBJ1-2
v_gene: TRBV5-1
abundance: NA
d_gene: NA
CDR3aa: CPELETRATTRGYTF
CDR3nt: TGCCCCGAGTTAGAGACTCGGGCCACAACCAGGGGCTACACCTTC

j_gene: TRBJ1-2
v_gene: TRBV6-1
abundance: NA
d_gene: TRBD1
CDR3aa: CASRERTGTGNNYGYTF
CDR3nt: TGTGCCAGCAGAGAAAGGACCGGGACAGGGAATAACTATGGCTACACCTTC

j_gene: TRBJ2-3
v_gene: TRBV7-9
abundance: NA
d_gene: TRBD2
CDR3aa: CASSPQLGGAGGGSDTQYF
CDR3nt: TGTGCCAGCAGCCCCCAGCTCGGTGGTGCGGGGGGCGGGTCAGATACGCAGTATTTT

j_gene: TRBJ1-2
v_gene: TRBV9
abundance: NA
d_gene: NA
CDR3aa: CASSVGQGYGYTF
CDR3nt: TGTGCCAGCAGCGTAGGTCAGGGCTATGGCTACACCTTC

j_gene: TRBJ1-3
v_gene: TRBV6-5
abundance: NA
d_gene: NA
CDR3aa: CASKLQGGNTIYF
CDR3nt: TGTGCCAGCAAGCTACAGGGTGGAAACACCATATATTTT

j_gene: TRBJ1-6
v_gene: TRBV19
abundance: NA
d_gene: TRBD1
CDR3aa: CASSIGWTGLGSYNSPLHF
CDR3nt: TGTGCCAGTAGTATAGGGTGGACAGGGTTAGGGTCCTATAATTCACCCCTCCACTTT

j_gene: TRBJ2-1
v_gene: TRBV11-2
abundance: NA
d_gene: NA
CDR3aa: CASSLVIEQFF
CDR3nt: TGTGCCAGCAGCTTAGTTATTGAGCAGTTCTTC

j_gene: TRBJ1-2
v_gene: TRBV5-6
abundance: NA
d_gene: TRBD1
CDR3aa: CASSSGTGGMGYGYTF
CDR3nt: TGTGCCAGCAGCTCCGGGACAGGGGGAATGGGATATGGCTACACCTTC

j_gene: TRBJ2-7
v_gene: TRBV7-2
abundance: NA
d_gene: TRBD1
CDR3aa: CASSLRQGAIVGSSYEQYF
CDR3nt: TGTGCCAGCAGCTTACGGCAGGGGGCGATAGTCGGAAGCTCCTACGAGCAGTACTTC

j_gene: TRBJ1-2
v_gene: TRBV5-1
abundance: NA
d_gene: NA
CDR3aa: CASSLAGFGYTF
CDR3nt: TGCGCCAGCAGCTTGGCCGGGTTTGGCTACACCTTC

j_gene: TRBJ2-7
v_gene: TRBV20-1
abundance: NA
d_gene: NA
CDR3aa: CSAREGREQYF
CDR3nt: TGCAGTGCTAGAGAGGGCCGAGAGCAGTACTTC

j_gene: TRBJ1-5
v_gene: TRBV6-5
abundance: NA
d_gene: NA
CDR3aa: CATSRGGVSQPQHF
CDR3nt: TGTGCCACCTCGCGAGGGGGGGTGAGTCAGCCCCAGCATTTT

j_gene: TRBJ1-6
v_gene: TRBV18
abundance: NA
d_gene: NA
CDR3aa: CASSPGPEALHF
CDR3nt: TGTGCCAGCTCACCGGGACCGGAGGCCCTCCACTTT

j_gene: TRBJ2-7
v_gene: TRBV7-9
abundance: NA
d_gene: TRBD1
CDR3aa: CASSSRAGGNGEQYF
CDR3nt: TGTGCCAGCAGCAGTCGGGCAGGGGGCAACGGCGAGCAGTACTTC

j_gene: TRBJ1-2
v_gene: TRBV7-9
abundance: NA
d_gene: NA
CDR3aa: CASSLGAGYGYTF
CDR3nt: TGTGCCAGCAGCCTTGGGGCGGGCTATGGCTACACCTTC

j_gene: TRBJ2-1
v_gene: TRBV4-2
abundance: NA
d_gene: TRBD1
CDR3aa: CASSQGFGTGDLYNEQFF
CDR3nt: TGTGCCAGCAGCCAAGGTTTCGGGACAGGGGACTTATACAATGAGCAGTTCTTC

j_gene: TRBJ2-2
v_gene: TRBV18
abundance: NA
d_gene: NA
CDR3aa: CASSPMLAGNTGELFF
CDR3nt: TGTGCCAGCTCACCCATGTTGGCAGGCAACACCGGGGAGCTGTTTTTT

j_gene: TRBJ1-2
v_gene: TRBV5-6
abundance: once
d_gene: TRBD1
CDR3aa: CASSLYRGVEGYTF
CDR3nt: TGTGCCAGCAGCTTATACAGGGGGGTGGAAGGCTACACCTTC

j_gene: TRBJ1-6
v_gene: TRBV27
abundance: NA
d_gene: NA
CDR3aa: CASSPDSLGTVSPLHF
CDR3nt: TGTGCCAGCAGTCCTGACAGTTTGGGAACAGTTTCACCCCTCCACTTT

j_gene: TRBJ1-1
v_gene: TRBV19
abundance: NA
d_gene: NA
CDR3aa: CASSIPTPFMNTEAFF
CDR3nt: TGTGCCAGTAGTATTCCGACACCCTTCATGAACACTGAAGCTTTCTTT